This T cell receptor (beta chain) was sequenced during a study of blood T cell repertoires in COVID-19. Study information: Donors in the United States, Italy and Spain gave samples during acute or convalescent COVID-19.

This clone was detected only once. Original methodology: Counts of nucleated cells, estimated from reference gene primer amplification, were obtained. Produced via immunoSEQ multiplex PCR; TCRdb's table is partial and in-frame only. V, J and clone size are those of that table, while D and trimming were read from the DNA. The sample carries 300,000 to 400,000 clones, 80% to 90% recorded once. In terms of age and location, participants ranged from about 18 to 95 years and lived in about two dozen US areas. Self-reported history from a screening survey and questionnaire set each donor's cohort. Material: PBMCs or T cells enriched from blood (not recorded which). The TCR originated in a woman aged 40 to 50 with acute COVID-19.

DNA of the CDR3: TGTGCCAGCAGTAACGGGAGGGGCTACGAGCAGTACTTC. Its protein is CASSNGRGYEQYF. The J gene is TRBJ2-7, the V gene TRBV28, with 8 bases aligning to TRBD2. The CDR3 is 13 amino acids. J lost 3 bases, V lost 5 bases, and 3 bases had no gene match. Germline assignment: CDR1 MDHEN and CDR2 SYDVKM.